A selection of T cell receptor beta chains follows, all from one sample in a study of blood T cell repertoires in COVID-19. Repertoires were generated with immunoSEQ multiplex PCR, while TCRdb's copy carries only in-frame clones and drops some. The sample lists around 400,000 clones; approximately 89% were seen once. The sequencing input was PBMCs or T cells enriched from blood (not recorded which). The receptors were gathered from a woman in her forties who had been exposed to COVID-19. Each CDR3 is given with its conserved first and last residue. The D gene is left open where the match is weak. Expanded clones get a size class; other rows say once, few or many, or leave the size out.

v_call: TRBV5-1; clone_size: NA; d_call: NA; j_call: TRBJ2-3; cdr3_aa: CASSLEPSSADTQYF; cdr3_nt: TGCGCCAGCAGCTTGGAGCCTAGTAGCGCAGATACGCAGTATTTT
v_call: TRBV6-6; clone_size: NA; d_call: TRBD1; j_call: TRBJ2-7; cdr3_aa: CASSPTGGLTEQYF; cdr3_nt: TGTGCCAGCAGTCCGACAGGGGGCCTCACCGAGCAGTACTTC
v_call: TRBV30; clone_size: NA; d_call: NA; j_call: TRBJ1-5; cdr3_aa: CAWAGGGTGQPQHF; cdr3_nt: TGTGCCTGGGCCGGTGGGGGGACCGGGCAGCCCCAGCATTTT
v_call: TRBV19; clone_size: NA; d_call: TRBD1; j_call: TRBJ1-1; cdr3_aa: CASRQGLTEAFF; cdr3_nt: TGTGCCAGTAGACAGGGGCTCACTGAAGCTTTCTTT
v_call: TRBV20-1; clone_size: NA; d_call: TRBD1; j_call: TRBJ2-4; cdr3_aa: CSASGTGTKNIQYF; cdr3_nt: TGCAGTGCTAGTGGGACAGGGACCAAAAACATTCAGTACTTC
v_call: TRBV7-9; clone_size: NA; d_call: TRBD1; j_call: TRBJ2-1; cdr3_aa: CASSWGQGARDEQFF; cdr3_nt: TGTGCCAGCAGCTGGGGACAGGGGGCTAGGGATGAGCAGTTCTTC
v_call: TRBV29-1; clone_size: NA; d_call: NA; j_call: TRBJ1-2; cdr3_aa: CSVDGRYGYTF; cdr3_nt: TGCAGCGTTGACGGGAGGTATGGCTACACCTTC
v_call: TRBV7-2; clone_size: NA; d_call: TRBD1; j_call: TRBJ1-5; cdr3_aa: CASSWDRGSNQPQHF; cdr3_nt: TGTGCCAGCAGCTGGGACAGGGGCAGCAATCAGCCCCAGCATTTT
v_call: TRBV7-2; clone_size: NA; d_call: NA; j_call: TRBJ1-2; cdr3_aa: CASSLVNNYGYTF; cdr3_nt: TGTGCCAGCAGCCTAGTCAATAACTATGGCTACACCTTC
v_call: TRBV7-2; clone_size: NA; d_call: NA; j_call: TRBJ2-7; cdr3_aa: CASSPTLSEQYF; cdr3_nt: TGTGCCAGCAGCCCTACCCTTAGCGAGCAGTACTTC
v_call: TRBV12-3/TRBV12-4; clone_size: NA; d_call: NA; j_call: TRBJ1-2; cdr3_aa: CASSFGRDYGYTF; cdr3_nt: TGTGCCAGCAGTTTCGGCAGGGACTATGGCTACACCTTC
v_call: TRBV5-6; clone_size: NA; d_call: TRBD1; j_call: TRBJ2-3; cdr3_aa: CASSSKQGTDTQYF; cdr3_nt: TGTGCCAGCAGCTCCAAACAGGGGACGGATACGCAGTATTTT
v_call: TRBV30; clone_size: once; d_call: TRBD1; j_call: TRBJ2-7; cdr3_aa: CAWNRDRREQYF; cdr3_nt: TGTGCCTGGAACCGGGACAGGAGGGAGCAGTACTTC
v_call: TRBV6-2/TRBV6-3; clone_size: NA; d_call: TRBD2; j_call: TRBJ2-7; cdr3_aa: CASSYPRRGAYEQYF; cdr3_nt: TGTGCCAGCAGTTACCCCCGGCGGGGGGCCTACGAGCAGTACTTC
v_call: TRBV7-9; clone_size: NA; d_call: NA; j_call: TRBJ2-7; cdr3_aa: CASSLTSYEQYF; cdr3_nt: TGTGCCAGCAGCCTAACGTCCTACGAGCAGTACTTC
v_call: TRBV11-3; clone_size: NA; d_call: TRBD1; j_call: TRBJ1-6; cdr3_aa: CASSPDSAGGSPLHF; cdr3_nt: TGTGCCAGCAGCCCGGACAGCGCAGGGGGATCACCCCTCCACTTT
v_call: TRBV25-1; clone_size: NA; d_call: NA; j_call: TRBJ1-2; cdr3_aa: CASSALQANYGYTF; cdr3_nt: TGTGCCAGCAGTGCGTTACAGGCTAACTATGGCTACACCTTC
v_call: TRBV9; clone_size: NA; d_call: TRBD2; j_call: TRBJ2-7; cdr3_aa: CASSPRGAGDYEQYF; cdr3_nt: TGTGCCAGCAGCCCTCGGGGAGCGGGAGACTACGAGCAGTACTTC
v_call: TRBV11-2; clone_size: once; d_call: NA; j_call: TRBJ2-7; cdr3_aa: CASSLRGTYEQYF; cdr3_nt: TGTGCCAGCAGCTTACGGGGGACCTACGAGCAGTACTTC
v_call: TRBV6-5; clone_size: NA; d_call: NA; j_call: TRBJ1-6; cdr3_aa: CASRIQANSPLHF; cdr3_nt: TGTGCCAGCAGGATTCAGGCTAATTCACCCCTCCACTTT
v_call: TRBV21-1; clone_size: NA; d_call: NA; j_call: TRBJ2-3; cdr3_aa: CASSTFRGGRVTDTQYF; cdr3_nt: TGTGCCAGCAGCACCTTCCGGGGGGGCCGAGTGACAGATACGCAGTATTTT
v_call: TRBV19; clone_size: NA; d_call: NA; j_call: TRBJ1-4; cdr3_aa: CASKEHRGGNEKLFF; cdr3_nt: TGTGCCAGTAAAGAACACCGGGGGGGTAATGAAAAACTGTTTTTT
v_call: TRBV5-1; clone_size: NA; d_call: TRBD1; j_call: TRBJ1-3; cdr3_aa: CASRFDRVGGNTIYF; cdr3_nt: TGCGCCAGCAGATTTGACAGGGTAGGCGGAAACACCATATATTTT
v_call: TRBV5-1; clone_size: NA; d_call: NA; j_call: TRBJ1-5; cdr3_aa: CASSTGTSNQPQHF; cdr3_nt: TGCGCCAGCAGCACCGGTACGAGCAATCAGCCCCAGCATTTT
v_call: TRBV2; clone_size: NA; d_call: TRBD1; j_call: TRBJ2-3; cdr3_aa: CASSEVRTGADTQYF; cdr3_nt: TGTGCCAGCAGTGAAGTACGGACAGGGGCAGATACGCAGTATTTT
v_call: TRBV7-9; clone_size: NA; d_call: TRBD2; j_call: TRBJ2-1; cdr3_aa: CASSPGGQVNEQFF; cdr3_nt: TGTGCCAGCAGCCCGGGGGGGCAGGTCAATGAGCAGTTCTTC
v_call: TRBV13; clone_size: NA; d_call: NA; j_call: TRBJ2-7; cdr3_aa: CASGPWGFPYEQYF; cdr3_nt: TGTGCCAGCGGGCCGTGGGGCTTTCCCTACGAGCAGTACTTC
v_call: TRBV7-9; clone_size: NA; d_call: TRBD1; j_call: TRBJ2-5; cdr3_aa: CASSPDAGGQETQYF; cdr3_nt: TGTGCCAGCAGCCCCGACGCAGGGGGACAAGAGACCCAGTACTTC
v_call: TRBV5-1; clone_size: NA; d_call: TRBD1; j_call: TRBJ1-1; cdr3_aa: CASSTPDRGQMNTEAFF; cdr3_nt: TGCGCCAGCAGTACCCCGGACAGGGGGCAAATGAACACTGAAGCTTTCTTT
v_call: TRBV11-3; clone_size: NA; d_call: TRBD1; j_call: TRBJ2-3; cdr3_aa: CASSLVGTGKTDTQYF; cdr3_nt: TGTGCCAGCAGCTTAGTTGGGACAGGGAAGACAGATACGCAGTATTTT
v_call: TRBV10-3; clone_size: NA; d_call: NA; j_call: TRBJ1-1; cdr3_aa: CAISSGTSNTEAFF; cdr3_nt: TGTGCCATCAGTTCCGGGACATCGAACACTGAAGCTTTCTTT
v_call: TRBV6-4; clone_size: NA; d_call: NA; j_call: TRBJ1-2; cdr3_aa: CASSDPYYGYTF; cdr3_nt: TGTGCCAGCAGTGACCCCTACTATGGCTACACCTTC
v_call: TRBV7-2; clone_size: NA; d_call: NA; j_call: TRBJ1-1; cdr3_aa: CASSLAPAEAFF; cdr3_nt: TGTGCCAGCAGCTTAGCTCCAGCTGAAGCTTTCTTT
v_call: TRBV2; clone_size: NA; d_call: TRBD1; j_call: TRBJ1-2; cdr3_aa: CASRETGGAGYGYTF; cdr3_nt: TGTGCCAGCAGGGAGACAGGGGGCGCAGGCTATGGCTACACCTTC
v_call: TRBV5-4; clone_size: NA; d_call: NA; j_call: TRBJ1-2; cdr3_aa: CASSLTASYGYTF; cdr3_nt: TGTGCCAGCAGCCTAACAGCCTCCTATGGCTACACCTTC
v_call: TRBV6-5; clone_size: once; d_call: TRBD1; j_call: TRBJ1-1; cdr3_aa: CASTRAGGVAEAFF; cdr3_nt: TGTGCCAGCACCAGAGCAGGGGGCGTCGCTGAAGCTTTCTTT
v_call: TRBV6-4; clone_size: few; d_call: TRBD2; j_call: TRBJ2-1; cdr3_aa: CASSDSGGANEQFF; cdr3_nt: TGTGCCAGCAGTGACAGCGGGGGGGCCAATGAGCAGTTCTTC
v_call: TRBV27; clone_size: NA; d_call: NA; j_call: TRBJ1-1; cdr3_aa: CASSLLQSNTEAFF; cdr3_nt: TGTGCCAGCAGTTTATTACAGTCTAACACTGAAGCTTTCTTT
v_call: TRBV27; clone_size: NA; d_call: TRBD1; j_call: TRBJ1-6; cdr3_aa: CASRSGGAVNSPLHF; cdr3_nt: TGTGCCAGCAGGTCAGGGGGCGCGGTTAATTCACCCCTCCACTTT
v_call: TRBV5-1; clone_size: NA; d_call: TRBD1; j_call: TRBJ1-4; cdr3_aa: CASSVGTGGEGEKLFF; cdr3_nt: TGCGCCAGCAGCGTCGGGACAGGGGGAGAGGGGGAAAAACTGTTTTTT
v_call: TRBV6-6; clone_size: NA; d_call: NA; j_call: TRBJ2-7; cdr3_aa: CASSPDRDEQYF; cdr3_nt: TGTGCCAGCAGTCCGGACAGAGACGAGCAGTACTTC
v_call: TRBV7-2; clone_size: NA; d_call: NA; j_call: TRBJ2-1; cdr3_aa: CASSPLRRSYNEQFF; cdr3_nt: TGTGCCAGCAGCCCGCTGCGGAGATCCTACAATGAGCAGTTCTTC